The 30 T cell receptor beta chains listed next were all sequenced from one sample in a study of CD8 T cells in Susac syndrome. It was with random hexamers that 0.5 to 1 ug RNA was reverse transcribed. TCRdb re-analysed the immunoSEQ multiplex PCR reads in MiXCR, keeping a single row per CDR3 protein. The sample consists of roughly 200,000 distinct CDR3 sequences, 85% to 95% of them appearing once. Sequenced input: CD4+ T cells from PBMCs. The receptor source for this set is a human donor with Susac syndrome.

This rearrangement joins TRBV7-2 to TRBJ2-5; D is possibly TRBD2 (5 bases). This CDR3 contains 13 residues. Trimming removed 1 base at V and 4 bases at J, with 7 bases between. Germline V gives CDR1 SGHTA, CDR2 FQGNSA. The CDR3 nucleotides are TGTGCCAGCAGCTTAGGGAGGATAGAGACCCAGTACTTC. Its translation is CASSLGRIETQYF.

V gene TRBV5-4 combines with J gene TRBJ2-6; 8 positions agree with TRBD1. Germline V gene sequence: CDR1 SGHNT, CDR2 YYREEE (reference sequence). V was pared by 7 bases and J by 0 bases, with 12 bases of the junction left unmatched. CDR3 size: 18 residues. The CDR3 region is CASHMTGAEISGANVLTF. CDR3 DNA: TGTGCCAGCCACATGACAGGGGCCGAAATCTCTGGGGCCAACGTCCTGACTTTC.

V gene TRBV12-3 or TRBV12-4 combines with J gene TRBJ2-1, with 8 positions matching TRBD2. Germline trimming cut 7 bases from V and 9 bases from J; bases unmatched to any gene: 8. This CDR3 contains 13 residues. The CDR3 DNA sequence: TGTGCCAGCACCTCGGGGGGGGGAAGTGAGCAGTTCTTC. Its protein is CASTSGGGSEQFF.

The chain has TRBV5-4 and TRBJ1-1; D remains ambiguous. The length of the CDR3 is 14 residues. Between the trimmed V and J ends, which lost 1 base and 1 base, there was a span of 8 bases. Germline loops: CDR1 SGHNT, CDR2 YYREEE (reference sequence). DNA for the CDR3: TGTGCCAGCAGCTTGAGGGAAACGAACACTGAAGCTTTCTTT. Protein sequence: CASSLRETNTEAFF.

The rearrangement links TRBV20-1 to TRBJ2-1; 9 bases agree with TRBD1. CDR3 length equals 14 residues. Germline V gene data show CDR1 as DFQATT and CDR2 as SNEGSKA (reference sequence). With V trimmed by 7 bases and J by 1 base, 5 bases remained unmatched. Here the CDR3 DNA reads TGCAGTGTCCAACAGGGGGCTTCCTACAATGAGCAGTTCTTC. Translating gives CSVQQGASYNEQFF.

The chain is built from TRBV29-1 and TRBJ2-7; D is possibly TRBD1 or TRBD2 (5 bases each). V lost 6 bases and J lost 2, with 11 bases in between. The CDR3 runs to 12 residues. Germline lookup yields CDR1 SQVTM and CDR2 ANQGSEA. Here the CDR3 reads CSVTGRAYEQYF. In DNA form, the CDR3 reads TGCAGCGTAACGGGACGGGCCTACGAGCAGTACTTC.

The chain has TRBV20-1 and TRBJ2-3; D is possibly TRBD1 (7 bases). The germline CDR1 and CDR2 sequences are DFQATT and SNEGSKA (reference sequence). The CDR3 runs 15 residues. Trimming shortened V by 1 base and J by 2 bases, and 13 bases separated the two germline ends. The CDR3, as DNA: TGCAGTGCTAGAGGCGGGACAGCGACCACAGATACGCAGTATTTT. Translating gives CSARGGTATTDTQYF.

V usage is TRBV30 and J usage is TRBJ1-5; D uncertain. The CDR3 runs 14 residues. The ends were cut back, 2 bases at V and 1 base at J, with 9 bases in the middle. Germline CDR1 is GTSNPN and CDR2 is SVGIG (reference sequence). The CDR3 region has the DNA TGTGCCTGGAGTACGGGGAAGAGCAATCAGCCCCAGCATTTT. Its protein is CAWSTGKSNQPQHF.

The V call is TRBV4-2, the J call TRBJ1-2; D is unclear. Germline V lookup: CDR1 LGHNA, CDR2 YNFKEQ. This CDR3 contains 14 residues. V lost 1 base and J 7 bases, leaving 13 bases between the germline ends. The chain's CDR3 is CASSQGEGSGGYTF. In nucleotides, the CDR3 is TGTGCCAGCAGCCAAGGGGAGGGATCAGGTGGCTACACCTTC.

The rearrangement links TRBV20-1 to TRBJ2-1, with TRBD2 as a possible D gene (6 bases). V lost 5 bases and J 2 bases, leaving 10 bases between the germline ends. Germline loops: CDR1 DFQATT, CDR2 SNEGSKA (reference sequence). The CDR3 has 13 residues. CDR3 DNA sequence: TGCAGTGCTGAACGCGGGACCTACAATGAGCAGTTCTTC. This codes for CSAERGTYNEQFF.

J is TRBJ1-2 and V is TRBV7-6; D not resolved. The CDR3 is 13 residues long. Germline V gives CDR1 SGHVS, CDR2 FNYEAQ. V lost 5 bases and J lost 3, with 10 bases in between. The CDR3 DNA reads TGTGCCAGCAGCGCGACCGACTACTATGGCTACACCTTC. Amino acid sequence: CASSATDYYGYTF.

The rearrangement uses TRBV9 and TRBJ2-1; 13 nucleotides line up with TRBD2. CDR1 is SGDLS and CDR2 is YYNGEE in the germline V gene. The CDR3 sequence is 15 residues long. V was clipped by 5 bases and J by 10 bases; unmatched bases: 9. The CDR3 DNA is TGTGCCAGCAGTGAGACTAGCGGGGGGCCAAGAGAGCAGTTCTTC. Amino acid sequence: CASSETSGGPREQFF.

This clonotype was recorded once. The chain couples TRBV9 to TRBJ2-6; D is perhaps TRBD1 or TRBD2 (5 bases each). The germline CDR1 and CDR2 sequences are SGDLS and YYNGEE. V dropped 2 bases and J dropped 0 bases, with 18 bases sitting between them. The CDR3 contains 19 residues. As DNA, the CDR3 is TGTGCCAGCAGCGTCGAAAGGGGAGCCTCGAACTCTGGGGCCAACGTCCTGACTTTC. It translates to CASSVERGASNSGANVLTF.

The chain joins TRBV19 to TRBJ1-1; D is perhaps TRBD1 (6 bases). The V end lost 0 bases, the J end lost 8 bases, and 13 bases lay between the germline ends. The CDR3 is made up of 14 amino acids. Germline V gene sequence: CDR1 LNHDA, CDR2 SQIVND (reference sequence). In DNA, the CDR3 is TGTGCCAGTAGTATAGATGACAGGTGGATGGAAGCTTTCTTT. It specifies CASSIDDRWMEAFF.

The J gene is TRBJ2-1, the V gene TRBV6-5; 7 nucleotides line up with TRBD1. After removal of 5 bases from V and 7 bases from J, the junction contained 8 bases not matched to a gene. The CDR3 extends over 14 amino acids. Germline V lookup: CDR1 MNHEY, CDR2 SVGAGI. CDR3 nucleotides: TGTGCCAGCAGTCTGGGACAGACACGGAATGAGCAGTTCTTC. Amino acid sequence: CASSLGQTRNEQFF.

The rearrangement joins TRBV5-8 to TRBJ2-5; TRBD1 matches 9 bases. Germline CDR1 is SGHTS and CDR2 is YDEGEE. Trimming removed 2 bases from V and 3 bases from J; junction bases left unmatched: 2. The CDR3 consists of 14 residues. CDR3 residues: CASSFGQGKETQYF. The CDR3 DNA sequence: TGTGCCAGCAGCTTCGGACAGGGGAAAGAGACCCAGTACTTC.

This sequence joins TRBV30 and TRBJ1-2; tentative D call: TRBD1 (5 bases). Germline CDR1 is GTSNPN and CDR2 is SVGIG (reference sequence). The CDR3 has 14 residues. V was shortened by 0 bases and J by 8 bases, with 16 bases between the two germline ends. DNA for the CDR3: TGTGCCTGGAGTGTTATCCTGGCAGGGACCGGCTACACCTTC. It translates to CAWSVILAGTGYTF.

This clonotype was seen a few times. The V gene is TRBV18, the J gene TRBJ1-1; D possibly corresponds to TRBD1 (5 bases). The ends were cut back, 5 bases at V and 3 bases at J, with 13 bases in the middle. Germline CDR1 and CDR2: KGHSH and LQKENI. The CDR3 loop spans 14 amino acids. The CDR3 nucleotides are TGTGCCAGCTCAGTCCAGGGAAGGGACACTGAAGCTTTCTTT. Encoded protein: CASSVQGRDTEAFF.

This clonotype appeared a single time. CDR3: CAIRRLAGGQDTQYF. CDR3 coding DNA: TGTGCCATCAGGCGACTAGCGGGGGGGCAAGATACGCAGTATTTT. The chain carries TRBV10-3 and TRBJ2-3; 14 bases map to TRBD2. The J segment lost 5 bases and the V segment lost 6 bases, leaving 4 bases of the junction unmatched. Per the germline V gene, CDR1 is ENHRY and CDR2 is SYGVKD. The CDR3 has 15 residues.

The chain recombines TRBV2 with TRBJ2-2; TRBD1 agrees at 7 bases. J lost 7 bases, V lost 6 bases, and 5 bases had no gene match. The CDR3 consists of 13 residues. Germline V gene sequence: CDR1 SNHLY, CDR2 FYNNEI. The CDR3 DNA sequence: TGTGCCAGCAGAGACAGGGTTGGCGGGGAGCTGTTTTTT. Translated: CASRDRVGGELFF.

This chain joins TRBV5-1 and TRBJ2-2, with D possibly being TRBD2 (6 bases). Trimming pared 5 bases from V and 5 bases from J, leaving 10 bases between. Germline V gene data show CDR1 as SGHRS and CDR2 as YFSETQ. The CDR3 sequence is 13 residues long. DNA of the CDR3: TGCGCCAGCAGTCGCAGCGGGACCGGGGAGCTGTTTTTT. Translation: CASSRSGTGELFF.

The chain combines TRBV12-3 or TRBV12-4 with TRBJ1-3, with D hard to call. CDR3 length: 13 residues. Trimming left V 2 bases short and J 2 bases short, with 4 bases between. The chain's CDR3 is CASSLSAGNTIYF. In DNA, the CDR3 is TGTGCCAGCAGTTTATCAGCTGGAAACACCATATATTTT.

The chain couples TRBV10-3 to TRBJ1-1; 7 nucleotides agree with TRBD1. With V trimmed by 2 bases and J by 2 bases, 8 bases remained unmatched. CDR3 length equals 16 residues. Germline V gene lookup returns CDR1 ENHRY and CDR2 SYGVKD. The CDR3, as DNA: TGTGCCATCAGTGAGGGAGGAGGGGGCGGAAACACTGAAGCTTTCTTT. Encoded protein: CAISEGGGGGNTEAFF.

CDR3 loop: CASSLFSGYEQYF. CDR3 nucleotide sequence: TGTGCCAGCAGTTTATTTTCGGGATACGAGCAGTACTTC. The genes are TRBV27 and TRBJ2-7; tentatively, D is TRBD2 (5 bases). Germline CDR1 is MNHEY and CDR2 is SMNVEV (reference sequence). V gave up 1 base and J gave up 4 bases, with 8 bases separating them. CDR3 length equals 13 residues.

This rearrangement joins TRBV12-3 or TRBV12-4 to TRBJ2-3, with D unclear. There are 16 residues in the CDR3. The V gene lost 3 bases and the J gene lost 3 bases, with 16 bases spanning the gap. The CDR3: CASSLGSGVVTDTQYF. The CDR3, as DNA: TGTGCCAGCAGTTTGGGATCCGGAGTAGTGACAGATACGCAGTATTTT.

The chain combines TRBV27 with TRBJ1-2; D is undetermined. Per the germline V gene, CDR1 is MNHEY and CDR2 is SMNVEV (reference sequence). This CDR3 contains 11 residues. The V end lost 8 bases, the J end lost 8 bases, and 12 bases lay between the germline ends. The CDR3 sequence: CASGRLGGYTF. The DNA for the CDR3 is TGTGCCAGCGGGAGGCTAGGGGGCTACACCTTC.

The CDR3 sequence is CASIDDRAGSPLHF. The DNA of the CDR3 is TGTGCCAGCATCGATGACAGGGCGGGTTCACCCCTCCACTTT. The chain is built from TRBV7-2 and TRBJ1-6; TRBD1 agrees at 7 bases. Germline CDR1 and CDR2: SGHTA and FQGNSA. The CDR3 totals 14 residues. V trimming: 7 bases; J trimming: 9 bases; junction bases outside the gene matches: 9.

The V gene is TRBV7-9, the J gene TRBJ2-5; D might be TRBD1 (6 bases). The CDR3 is 15 residues long. CDR1 is SEHNR and CDR2 is FQNEAQ in the germline V gene (reference sequence). The V gene lost 4 bases and the J gene lost 4 bases, with 16 bases spanning the gap. The CDR3 DNA follows: TGTGCCAGCAGCTCCCGGCCAGGGGAAGGAGAGACCCAGTACTTC. Translation gives CASSSRPGEGETQYF.

V gene TRBV30 combines with J gene TRBJ2-7; possible D gene TRBD2, 5 bases. V shed 4 bases and J shed 3 bases, with 10 bases lying between them. This CDR3 comprises 12 residues. The V gene's germline CDR1 is GTSNPN and CDR2 SVGIG (reference sequence). In DNA, the CDR3 is TGTGCCTGGACCGGGGATTTCTACGAGCAGTACTTC. This codes for CAWTGDFYEQYF.

The CDR3 DNA follows: TGTGCCACCAGCAGAGACAGGTTATCGGATTTGCAGTACTTC. This codes for CATSRDRLSDLQYF. The rearrangement links TRBV15 to TRBJ2-7; D uncertain. Trimming removed 0 bases at V and 9 bases at J, with 15 bases between. There are 14 residues in the CDR3. Germline-derived CDR1 and CDR2 are LNHNV and YYDKDF (reference sequence).